The clone carrying this TCR beta chain was counted between two and nine times. Its antigen is unidentified. Germline CDR1 and CDR2: SGHRS and YFSETQ. CDR3 length equals 16 residues. With 2 bases clipped from V and 3 bases from J, the junction kept 8 bases outside the gene matches. The entry originates in a study of CD8+ T cells in alopecia areata. Looking at the study overall: Scoring of severity for treated patients was based on percentage of affected scalp area.

Study observations and caveats: On tofacitinib, scalp and blood still held many of the expanded lesional clones. Normal skin contains resident alphabeta T cells, and these are also sequenced in scalp samples. Researchers say the link of baseline CD8+ expansion to response remains uncertain, with one nonresponder.

Treatment of the sample: oral pan-JAK inhibitor, 5-10 mg twice daily. RNA extraction was followed by reverse transcription into cDNA, which acted as the sequencing template. Repertoires were generated with immunoSEQ multiplex PCR, while TCRdb's copy carries only in-frame clones and drops some. The sample gives about 170,000 clones, 50% to 75% of which show up once; approximately 16% is in the top ten. This chain connects TRBV5-1 to TRBJ1-2; 9 positions agree with TRBD1. The TCR sequence derives from a human donor with alopecia areata. The source material was CD4+ T cells sorted from blood, sampled at approximately week 55, from a patient treated with tofacitinib. CDR3 loop: CASSFPKGQGDYGYTF. CDR3 coding DNA: TGCGCCAGCAGCTTTCCCAAGGGACAGGGTGACTATGGCTACACCTTC. The full variable domain, rest sourced from reference TRBV5-1 and TRBJ1-2, is KAGVTQTPRYLIKTRGQQVTLSCSPISGHRSVSWYQQTPGQGLQFLFEYFSETQRNKGNFPGRFSGRQFSNSRSEMNVSTLELGDSALYLCASSFPKGQGDYGYTFGSGTRLTVV.